This T cell receptor (beta chain) is drawn from a study of human T cells and chemical hapten exposure. V lost 2 bases, J lost 4 bases, and 2 bases stayed unmatched. From germline, CDR1 is SNHLY and CDR2 FYNNEI. The CDR3 has 14 residues. The sample holds many counts of this clonotype. The target antigen is unknown. The study's findings and limits: Patch test score was positively correlated with the counts of TCRs that had expanded at PT1. Every donor had alopecia, and their immune response may therefore differ from healthy people's. TCRs at a frequency above 1 in 1000 stayed unchanged with DPC sensitization.

In the source study's methods: Samples had a median of around 94,000 TCRs, ranging roughly 20,000 to 690,600. From the RACE reads, TCRdb called clonotypes with MiXCR, one entry per CDR3 protein. TCRdb assigned the V and J calls; the authors' analysis was not used. The sample includes around 380,000 distinct CDR3 sequences, about 4.8% of them seen just once. Noted time point: patch test 1, 2 weeks after DPC sensitization. Sample treatment: therapeutic diphenylcyclopropenone sensitization with weekly scalp DPC. Sequenced material: whole blood, taken in connection with sensitization to the hapten diphenylcyclopropenone (DPC). J is TRBJ1-5 and V is TRBV2, with 7 bases lining up with TRBD1. The receptor's source is a woman in her forties or fifties with alopecia areata. Some clones in this sample may be carry-over from other donors' samples. The CDR3 region has the DNA TGTGCCAGCAGTGAACAGGGGGGAAATCAGCCCCAGCATTTT. Its protein is CASSEQGGNQPQHF.